In this sample, the clone carrying this T cell receptor (beta chain) turned up a few times. The sample is drawn from a study of metastatic and nonmetastatic thyroid tumors. In the study overall: Repertoire comparisons spanned blood and tumor or nodule tissue from malignant and benign thyroid patients.

Germline V gene data show CDR1 as SGHRS and CDR2 as YFSETQ. The CDR3 has 13 residues. V shed 3 bases and J shed 1 base, with 8 bases lying between them. No patient had received any treatment before thyroid surgery. TCRdb re-called clones from the PCR reads using MiXCR. The profile covers 40,000 or so clones, with 25% to 30% appearing a single time and 9.6% taken by the ten largest. Sequencing input: blood. The chain employs TRBV5-1 and TRBJ2-7; D possibly corresponds to TRBD2 (6 bases). This receptor was taken from a female donor with papillary thyroid cancer or a benign thyroid nodule (not recorded which). Some clones in this sample may be carry-over from other donors' samples. The CDR3 loop is CASSWAGSYEQYF. The CDR3 nucleotides read TGCGCCAGCAGCTGGGCGGGATCCTACGAGCAGTACTTC.